Here is one T cell receptor beta chain with its context. Its binding antigen is unknown. Within one base of it there is no much larger clone, and no base qualities were kept. This sample was taken from a study of identical twins (dated by TCRdb to the mid-2010s). Describing the broader study: The study deep-sequenced TCR alpha and beta repertoires from monozygotic twins, unrelated adults of various ages and cord blood to test whether fetal clonotypes persist. To rule out contamination, the twin experiments were replicated at different times with different library preparation protocols. Points the paper makes about the study in general: Fewer insertions were carried by abundant cord blood beta clonotypes, a similar but weaker trend appeared in young adult naive repertoires, and no such trend appeared in memory repertoires. Conclusions relied on cross-sectional statistical analysis, since the same donors could not be followed over many years. A weaker excess of twin sharing was found in beta out-of-frame sequences because the signal-to-noise ratio was lowered by fewer shared sequences. Out-of-frame TCR alpha sharing in monozygotic twins was systematically underestimated by recombination models, whereas sharing between unrelated individuals was in agreement with the recombination models. Out-of-frame TCR alpha sequences shared between twins showed an excess of low generation-probability sequences compared with coincidental sharing between unrelated individuals. Invariant T cells such as MAIT and iNKT could partly confound zero-insertion analyses, although diverse VJ usage argued against such confounding for most clonotypes.

The CDR3 contains 15 residues, cysteine and phenylalanine counted. The read is trimmed to its CDR3 DNA, 45 bases read in frame from base 1. According to the germline V gene (reference sequence), CDR1 reads LGHDT and CDR2 reads YNNKEL. V is cut back by 1 base and J by 9 bases, with 7 bases in the junction unmatched. The library relied on 5' RACE. Sequencing was carried out with an Illumina HiSeq 2000. Template switching added a universal primer binding site, and the final cDNA carried a unique molecular identifier that allowed TCR cDNA molecules to be counted accurately. First-strand cDNA for TCR alpha and beta chains was synthesized from specific primers in the conserved constant-segment region. To control for contamination, every cDNA library was double barcoded, receiving both a SMART-Mk sample barcode and Illumina barcodes. TruSeq adapter sequences, together with Illumina sample barcodes, were added in two successive PCR steps. Sequencing of the TCR alpha and beta cDNA libraries was done on the Illumina HiSeq platform using custom primers. As for the authors' bioinformatics: MiGEC was used to process raw reads and extract unique molecular identifiers, and MiXCR was used to find CDR3 positions. For each individual, recombination models were inferred using an EM algorithm with the repgenHMM and IGoR tools. Shared clonotypes were analyzed with the tcR package in R, and sharing was normalized by the product of cloneset sizes. Out-of-frame nonproductive sequences were analyzed to study raw recombination free of thymic and clonal selection effects. The public reads were quality trimmed at Q25 with fastp and then assembled into clones with MiXCR by TCRdb, keeping productive beta chains. Under each unique CDR3 protein, matching rows form one entry showing the most common genes and DNA. The V and J calls come from TCRdb's annotation, not from the publication. Across this sample there are around 490,000 distinct CDR3 sequences, with about 22% seen only once. The top ten clonotypes cover approximately 0.52% of the sample.

All donors were healthy Caucasians. The twin cohort consisted of three pairs of female monozygotic twins, all aged roughly 18 to 30 years. Positive isolation kits from Invitrogen were used to isolate the CD4+ and CD8+ T cell populations. This same sample was also taken into another study, of yellow fever vaccine responses in identical twins. From that second study: The authors reported that the T cell response to vaccination in identical twins appeared partly convergent and partly personalized. Focusing on identical twins, the study followed the T cell clones that responded to the vaccine, and did so with precision.

The V gene is TRBV3-1 and the J gene is TRBJ2-1, and TRBD2 matches 9 of the central bases. This receptor was identified in a woman aged 18-29 years in good health. Sequenced sample: CD4+ T cells sorted from blood. The CDR3 protein is CASSQAGRGGVEQFF. In nucleotides, the sequence is TGTGCCAGCAGCCAAGCGGGGCGGGGGGGCGTTGAGCAGTTCTTC.